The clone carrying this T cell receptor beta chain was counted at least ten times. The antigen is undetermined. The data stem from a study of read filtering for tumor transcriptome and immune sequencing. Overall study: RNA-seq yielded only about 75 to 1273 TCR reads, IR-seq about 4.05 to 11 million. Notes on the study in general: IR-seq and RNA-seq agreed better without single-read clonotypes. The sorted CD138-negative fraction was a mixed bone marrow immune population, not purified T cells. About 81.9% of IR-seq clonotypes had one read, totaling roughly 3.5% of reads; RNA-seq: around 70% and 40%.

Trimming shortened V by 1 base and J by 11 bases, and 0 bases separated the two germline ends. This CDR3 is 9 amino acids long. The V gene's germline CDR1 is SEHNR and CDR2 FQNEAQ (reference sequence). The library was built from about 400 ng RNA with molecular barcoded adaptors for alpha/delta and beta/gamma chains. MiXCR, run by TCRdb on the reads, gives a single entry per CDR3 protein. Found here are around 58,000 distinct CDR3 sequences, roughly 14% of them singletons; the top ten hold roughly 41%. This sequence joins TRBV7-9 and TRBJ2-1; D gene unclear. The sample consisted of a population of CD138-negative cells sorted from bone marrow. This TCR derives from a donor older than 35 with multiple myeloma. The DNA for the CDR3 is TGTGCCAGCAGCTTAGAGCAGTTCTTC. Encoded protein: CASSLEQFF.